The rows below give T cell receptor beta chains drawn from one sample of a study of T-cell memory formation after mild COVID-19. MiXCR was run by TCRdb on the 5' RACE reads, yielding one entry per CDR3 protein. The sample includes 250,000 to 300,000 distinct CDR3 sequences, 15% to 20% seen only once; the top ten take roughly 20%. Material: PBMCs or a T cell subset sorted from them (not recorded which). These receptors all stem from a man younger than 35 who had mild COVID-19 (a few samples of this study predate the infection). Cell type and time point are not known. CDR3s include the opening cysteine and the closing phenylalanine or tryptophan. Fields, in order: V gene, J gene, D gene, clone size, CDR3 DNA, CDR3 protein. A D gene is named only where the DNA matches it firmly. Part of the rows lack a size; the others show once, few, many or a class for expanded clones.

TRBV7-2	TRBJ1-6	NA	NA	TGTGCCAGCAGCTTAGATAGGCAGGGAAACTCACCCCTCCACTTT	CASSLDRQGNSPLHF
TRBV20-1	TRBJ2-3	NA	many	TGCAGTGCCGCTACCCCCGGGGACGTCACAGATACGCAGTATTTT	CSAATPGDVTDTQYF
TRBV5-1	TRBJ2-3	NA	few	TGCGCCAGCAGCTTGGCGGGGGTCAAGCTGACGGATACGCAGTATTTT	CASSLAGVKLTDTQYF
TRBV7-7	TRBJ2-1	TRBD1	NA	TGTGCTAGCAGCTTAGACCCTCCGGGACAGGGAACCCACAATGAGCAGTTCTTC	CASSLDPPGQGTHNEQFF
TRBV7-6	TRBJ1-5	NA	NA	TGTGCCAGCAGCTTAGCTCCGGGAAAGCCCCAGCATTTT	CASSLAPGKPQHF
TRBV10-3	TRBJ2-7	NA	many	TGTGCCATCAGTCAGGGGGGCGAGCAGTACTTC	CAISQGGEQYF
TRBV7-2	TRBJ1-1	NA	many	TGTGCCAGCAGCTTAATCGGGGGCGACGCTTTCTTT	CASSLIGGDAFF
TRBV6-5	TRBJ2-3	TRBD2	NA	TGTGCCAGCAGTTACTCGAGTGGAGGCGGGGGAATTGCAGATACGCAGTATTTT	CASSYSSGGGGIADTQYF
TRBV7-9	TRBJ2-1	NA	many	TGTGCCAGCAGTCCGGAGGGGTACAATGAGCAGTTCTTC	CASSPEGYNEQFF
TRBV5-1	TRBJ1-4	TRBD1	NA	TGCGCCAGCAGCGCCGACAGGGGAGAAAAACTGTTTTTT	CASSADRGEKLFF
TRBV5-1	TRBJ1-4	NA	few	TGCGCCAGCAGCTTAGGCGTATCGTGGGGAACTAATGAAAAACTGTTTTTT	CASSLGVSWGTNEKLFF
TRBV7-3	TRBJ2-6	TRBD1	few	TGTGCCAGCAGCCCCGGGACAGGGACCTCTGGGGCCAACGTCCTGACTTTC	CASSPGTGTSGANVLTF
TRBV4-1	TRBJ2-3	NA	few	TGCGCCAGCAGCCAAGGCCCGTTAGACTACGGATCGACAGATACGCAGTATTTT	CASSQGPLDYGSTDTQYF
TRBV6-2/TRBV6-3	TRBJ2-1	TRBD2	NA	TGTGCCAGCAAACTCAGCGGGACCTACAATGAGCAGTTCTTC	CASKLSGTYNEQFF
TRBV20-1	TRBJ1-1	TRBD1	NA	TGCAGTGCTAGCGGGGGGGGACAGATGAACACTGAAGCTTTCTTT	CSASGGGQMNTEAFF
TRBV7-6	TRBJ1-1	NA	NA	TGTGCCAGCAGCTACAACGAGGGGGGGAAGACTGAAGCTTTCTTT	CASSYNEGGKTEAFF
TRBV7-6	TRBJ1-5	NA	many	TGTGCCAGCAGCTTAGGTCAGGGTCAGCCCCAGCATTTT	CASSLGQGQPQHF
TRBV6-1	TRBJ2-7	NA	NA	TGTGCCAGCAGTCCCGACACAGATTACGAGCAGTACTTC	CASSPDTDYEQYF
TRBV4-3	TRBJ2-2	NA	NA	TGCGCCAGCAGCCCCGTAGTCGACACCGGGGAGCTGTTTTTT	CASSPVVDTGELFF
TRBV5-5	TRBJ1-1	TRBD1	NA	TGTGCCAGCAGCTACCGGACAGGGGGAGAAACTGAAGCTTTCTTT	CASSYRTGGETEAFF
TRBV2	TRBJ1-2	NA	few	TGTGCCAGCAGGCAGCCGGGGGGCCGCAATTTATATGGCTACACCTTC	CASRQPGGRNLYGYTF
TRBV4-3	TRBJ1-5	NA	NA	TGCGCCAGCAGCCAGAGGGCCAGGGTCGATCAGCCCCAGCATTTT	CASSQRARVDQPQHF
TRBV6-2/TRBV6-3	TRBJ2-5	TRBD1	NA	TGTGCCAGCAGCGATACCGGACAGGGTTGGGAGACCCAGTACTTC	CASSDTGQGWETQYF
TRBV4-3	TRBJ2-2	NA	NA	TGCGCCAGCAGCCAAGATTTGGTGTGGAGGACCGGGGAGCTGTTTTTT	CASSQDLVWRTGELFF
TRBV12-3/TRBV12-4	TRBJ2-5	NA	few	TGTGCCAGCAGTGCCCCGGGCTGGGGAGAGACCCAGTACTTC	CASSAPGWGETQYF
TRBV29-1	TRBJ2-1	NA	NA	TGCAGCGTCCCGGGTGAGCAGTTCTTC	CSVPGEQFF
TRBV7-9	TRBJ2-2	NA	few	TGTGCCAGCAGCCCCGGCAGGGCCCGCACCGGGGAGCTGTTTTTT	CASSPGRARTGELFF
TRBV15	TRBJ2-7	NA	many	TGTGCCACCAGCAGAGACCGCCACACAGGGCAGTACGAGCAGTACTTC	CATSRDRHTGQYEQYF
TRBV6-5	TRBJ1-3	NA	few	TGTGCCAGCAGTCGGGACAACAGAAACACCATATATTTT	CASSRDNRNTIYF
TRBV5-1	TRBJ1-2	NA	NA	TGCGCCAGCAGCAACTCCCGACAGGTCTATGGCTACACCTTC	CASSNSRQVYGYTF
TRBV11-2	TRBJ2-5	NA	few	TGTGCCAGCAGCTCCCGGGACTTCCAGTGGGAGACCCAGTACTTC	CASSSRDFQWETQYF
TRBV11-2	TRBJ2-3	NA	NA	TGTGCCAGCAGCTGGATGGGGAACACAGATACGCAGTATTTT	CASSWMGNTDTQYF
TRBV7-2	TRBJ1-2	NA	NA	TGTGCCAGCAGCTTGTACCATGGGGACTATGGCTACACCTTC	CASSLYHGDYGYTF
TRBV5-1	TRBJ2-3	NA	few	TGCGCCAGCAGCTCTGGAGGCAGGGGAACAGATACGCAGTATTTT	CASSSGGRGTDTQYF
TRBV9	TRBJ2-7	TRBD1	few	TGTGCCAGCAGCCCCCAGGTAGGGCAGGGGGCGTCCTACGAGCAGTACTTC	CASSPQVGQGASYEQYF